This record covers a single TCR beta chain. The sample originates from a study of preoperative IRX-2 immunotherapy in early breast cancer. Described treatment: preoperative locoregional IRX-2 cytokine immunotherapy. Preoperative locoregional IRX-2 cytokine immunotherapy was tested in the phase Ib source study. Sequencing was performed with immunoSEQ multiplex PCR; in TCRdb, only in-frame clones are kept and a portion is missing. In the table there are about 23,000 clones, 90% to 95% of which are singletons. V lost 4 bases and J 2 bases, leaving 12 bases between the germline ends. CDR3 length: 14 amino acids. Germline lookup yields CDR1 SGDLS and CDR2 YYNGEE.

The J gene is TRBJ1-1, the V gene TRBV9, with unresolved D. The input for sequencing was tumor tissue, taken after IRX-2 immunotherapy. The TCR sequence derives from a human donor with breast cancer. The DNA of the CDR3 is TGTGCCAGCAGCTTCCAGGTGGGTAACACTGAAGCTTTCTTT. This sequence encodes CASSFQVGNTEAFF. Supplemented by reference TRBV9 and TRBJ1-1, the full variable domain reads DSGVTQTPKHLITATGQRVTLRCSPRSGDLSVYWYQQSLDQGLQFLIQYYNGEERAKGNILERFSAQQFPDLHSELNLSSLELGDSALYFCASSFQVGNTEAFFGQGTRLTVV.